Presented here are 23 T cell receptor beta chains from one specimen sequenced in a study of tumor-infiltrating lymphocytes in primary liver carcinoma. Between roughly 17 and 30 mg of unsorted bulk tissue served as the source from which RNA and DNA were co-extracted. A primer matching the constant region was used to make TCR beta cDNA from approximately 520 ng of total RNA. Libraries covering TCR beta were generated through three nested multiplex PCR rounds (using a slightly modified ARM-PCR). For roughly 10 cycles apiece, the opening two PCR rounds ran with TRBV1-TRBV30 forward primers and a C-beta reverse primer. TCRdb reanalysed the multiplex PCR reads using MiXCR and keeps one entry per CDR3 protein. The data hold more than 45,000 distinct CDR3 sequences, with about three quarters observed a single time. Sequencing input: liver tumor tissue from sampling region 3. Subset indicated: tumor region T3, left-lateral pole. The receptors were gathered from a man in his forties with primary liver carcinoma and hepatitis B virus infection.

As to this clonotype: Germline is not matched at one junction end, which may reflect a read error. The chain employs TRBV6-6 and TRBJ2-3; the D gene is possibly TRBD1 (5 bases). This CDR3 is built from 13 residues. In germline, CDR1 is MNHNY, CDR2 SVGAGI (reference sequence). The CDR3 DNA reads TGTGCCAGCCCAAGCGACAGCACAGATATGCAGTATTTT. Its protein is CASPSDSTDMQYF.

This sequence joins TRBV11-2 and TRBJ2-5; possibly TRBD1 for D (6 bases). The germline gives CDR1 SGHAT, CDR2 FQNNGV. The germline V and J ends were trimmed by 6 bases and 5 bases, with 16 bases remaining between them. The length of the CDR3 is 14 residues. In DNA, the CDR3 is TGTGCCAGCAGAAGACAGGAAGTCCTGGAGACCCAGTACTTC. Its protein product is CASRRQEVLETQYF.

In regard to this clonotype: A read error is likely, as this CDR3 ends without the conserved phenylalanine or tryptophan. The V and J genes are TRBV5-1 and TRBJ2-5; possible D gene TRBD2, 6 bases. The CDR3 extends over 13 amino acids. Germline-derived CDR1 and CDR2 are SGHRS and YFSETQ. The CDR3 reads CASSYREKETQYL. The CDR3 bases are TGCGCAAGCAGCTACCGGGAGAAGGAGACCCAGTACCTC.

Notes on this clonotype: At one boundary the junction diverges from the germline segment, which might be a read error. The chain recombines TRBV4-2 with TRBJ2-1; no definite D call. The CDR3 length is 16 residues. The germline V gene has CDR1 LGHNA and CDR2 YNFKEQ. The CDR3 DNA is TGTGCCAGCAACCAAGACCCCGTTGGTATTGAGGATGAGCAGTTCTTC. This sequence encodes CASNQDPVGIEDEQFF.

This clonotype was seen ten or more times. CDR3 protein: CASSLAHLSTEAFF. CDR3 in DNA: TGTGCCAGCAGCCTAGCCCATCTTAGCACTGAAGCTTTCTTT. The chain links TRBV12-3 or TRBV12-4 to TRBJ1-1; no clear D gene. Trimming shortened V by 6 bases and J by 4 bases, and 15 bases separated the two germline ends. CDR3 length equals 14 residues.

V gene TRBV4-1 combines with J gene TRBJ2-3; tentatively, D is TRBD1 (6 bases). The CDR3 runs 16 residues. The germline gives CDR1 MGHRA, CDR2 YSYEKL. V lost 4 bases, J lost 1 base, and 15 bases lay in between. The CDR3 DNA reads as TGCGCCAGCAGCCCAGGGGCAGGGATAGGCACAGATACGCAGTATTTT. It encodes CASSPGAGIGTDTQYF.

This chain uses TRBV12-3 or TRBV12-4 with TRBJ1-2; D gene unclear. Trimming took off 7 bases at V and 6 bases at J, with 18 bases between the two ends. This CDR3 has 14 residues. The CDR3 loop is CASIPETALDGYTF. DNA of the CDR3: TGTGCCAGCATTCCCGAAACGGCCTTAGATGGCTACACCTTC.

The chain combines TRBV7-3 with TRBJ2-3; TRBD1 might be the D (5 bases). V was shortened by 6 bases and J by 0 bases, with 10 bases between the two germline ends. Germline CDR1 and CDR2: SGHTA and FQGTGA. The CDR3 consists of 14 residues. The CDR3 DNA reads TGTGCCAGCAGTTACGACAGCAGCACAGATACGCAGTATTTT. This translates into CASSYDSSTDTQYF.

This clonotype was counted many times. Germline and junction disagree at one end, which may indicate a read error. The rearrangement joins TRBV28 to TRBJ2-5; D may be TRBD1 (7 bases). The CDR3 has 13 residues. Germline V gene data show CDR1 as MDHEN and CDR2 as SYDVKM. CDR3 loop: CASSTGAVLGGDF. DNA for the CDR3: TGTGCCAGCAGTACAGGGGCCGTCCTGGGAGGTGACTTC.

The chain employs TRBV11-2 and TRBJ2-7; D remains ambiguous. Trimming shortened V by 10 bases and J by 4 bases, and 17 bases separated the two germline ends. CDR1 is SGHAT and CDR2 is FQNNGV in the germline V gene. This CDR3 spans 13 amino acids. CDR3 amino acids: CATLTDGAYEQYF. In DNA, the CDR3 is TGTGCCACCCTAACCGACGGAGCATACGAGCAGTACTTC.

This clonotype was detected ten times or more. The CDR3 DNA reads as TGCGCCAGCAGTGAGTCCCTCGACGGATTCCAAGAGACCCAGTACTTC. Its translation: CASSESLDGFQETQYF. The rearrangement uses TRBV10-1 and TRBJ2-5; D is ambiguous. This CDR3 is built from 16 residues. The germline V and J ends were trimmed by 0 bases and 1 base, with 12 bases remaining between them. Germline V gene lookup returns CDR1 WNHNN and CDR2 SYGVQD (reference sequence).

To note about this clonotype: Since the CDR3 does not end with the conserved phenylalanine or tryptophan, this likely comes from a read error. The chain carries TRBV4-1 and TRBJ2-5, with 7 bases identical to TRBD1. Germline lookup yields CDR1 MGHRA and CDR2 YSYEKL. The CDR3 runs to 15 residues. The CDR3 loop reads CASSQDSGGQETQYY. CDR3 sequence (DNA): TGCGCCAGTAGCCAAGATTCAGGGGGCCAAGAGACCCAGTACTAC.

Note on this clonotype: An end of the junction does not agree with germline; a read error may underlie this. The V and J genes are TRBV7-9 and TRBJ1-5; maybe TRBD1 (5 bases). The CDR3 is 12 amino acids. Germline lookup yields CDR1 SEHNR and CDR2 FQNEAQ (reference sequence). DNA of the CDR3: TGTGCCAGCTGTGAAGGGGATCAGCCCCAGCGTTTT. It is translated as CASCEGDQPQRF.

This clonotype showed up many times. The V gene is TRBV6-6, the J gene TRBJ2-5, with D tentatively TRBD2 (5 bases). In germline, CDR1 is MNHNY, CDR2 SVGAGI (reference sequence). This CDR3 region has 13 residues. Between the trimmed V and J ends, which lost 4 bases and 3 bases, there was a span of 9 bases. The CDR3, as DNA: TGTGCCAGCAGTTGGGGAGCGAAAGAGACCCAGTACTTC. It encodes CASSWGAKETQYF.

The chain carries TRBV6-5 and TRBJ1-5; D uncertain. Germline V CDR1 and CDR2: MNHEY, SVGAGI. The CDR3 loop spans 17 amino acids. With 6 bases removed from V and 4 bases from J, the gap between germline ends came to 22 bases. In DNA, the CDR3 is TGTGCCAGCAGCTATGACCCTACATGGGCCACTAATCAGCCCCAGCATTTT. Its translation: CASSYDPTWATNQPQHF.

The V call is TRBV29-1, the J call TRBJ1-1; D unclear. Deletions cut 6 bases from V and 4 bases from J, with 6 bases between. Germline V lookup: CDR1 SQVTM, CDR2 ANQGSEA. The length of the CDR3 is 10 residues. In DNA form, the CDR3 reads TGCAGCGTCCTCTGCACTGAAGCTTTCTTT. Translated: CSVLCTEAFF.

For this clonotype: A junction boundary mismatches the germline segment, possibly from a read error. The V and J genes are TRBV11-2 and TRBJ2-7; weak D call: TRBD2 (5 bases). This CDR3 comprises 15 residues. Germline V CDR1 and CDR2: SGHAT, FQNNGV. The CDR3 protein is CASSSTVDRRYEQYF. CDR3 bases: TGTGCTAGCAGCTCTACAGTGGACCGGAGGTACGAGCAGTACTTC.

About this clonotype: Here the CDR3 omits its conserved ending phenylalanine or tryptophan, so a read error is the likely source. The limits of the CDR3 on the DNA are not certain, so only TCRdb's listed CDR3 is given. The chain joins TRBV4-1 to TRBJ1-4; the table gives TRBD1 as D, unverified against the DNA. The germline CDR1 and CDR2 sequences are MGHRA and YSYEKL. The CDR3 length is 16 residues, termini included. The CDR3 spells CASSRIYGGPNEKLFS.

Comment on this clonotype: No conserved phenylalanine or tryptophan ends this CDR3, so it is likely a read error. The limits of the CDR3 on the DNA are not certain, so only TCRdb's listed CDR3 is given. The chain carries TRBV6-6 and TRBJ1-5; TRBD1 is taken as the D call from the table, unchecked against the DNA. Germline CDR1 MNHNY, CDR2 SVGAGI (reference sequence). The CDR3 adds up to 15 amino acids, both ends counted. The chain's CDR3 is CASRPGTDSNQPRHI.

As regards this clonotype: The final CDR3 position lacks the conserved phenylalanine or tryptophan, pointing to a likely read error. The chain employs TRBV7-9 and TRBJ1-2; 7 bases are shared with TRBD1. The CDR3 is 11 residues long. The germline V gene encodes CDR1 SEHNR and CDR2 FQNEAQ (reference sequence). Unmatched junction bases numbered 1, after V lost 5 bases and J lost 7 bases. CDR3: CASSRQGGYTL. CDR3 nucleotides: TGTGCCAGCAGCCGACAGGGTGGCTACACCTTG.

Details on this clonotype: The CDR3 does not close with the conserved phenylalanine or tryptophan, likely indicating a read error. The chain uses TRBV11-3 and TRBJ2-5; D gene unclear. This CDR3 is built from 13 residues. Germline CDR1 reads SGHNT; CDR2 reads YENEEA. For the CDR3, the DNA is TGTGCCACCAGCAGAGGAACCGTAGAGACCCAGTACCTC. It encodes CATSRGTVETQYL.

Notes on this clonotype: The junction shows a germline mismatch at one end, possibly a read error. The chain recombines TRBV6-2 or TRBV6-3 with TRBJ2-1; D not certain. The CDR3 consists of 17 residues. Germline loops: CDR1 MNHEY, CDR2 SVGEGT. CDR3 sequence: CGSSYFGHHSSCNEQFF. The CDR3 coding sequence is TGTGGCAGCAGTTACTTCGGTCACCATAGCTCCTGCAATGAGCAGTTCTTC.

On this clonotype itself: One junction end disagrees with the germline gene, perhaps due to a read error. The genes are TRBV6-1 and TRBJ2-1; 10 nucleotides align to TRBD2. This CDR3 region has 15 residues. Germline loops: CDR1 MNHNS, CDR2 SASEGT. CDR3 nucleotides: TGTGCCAGCAGTGAACTAGCGGGAGTAGCCAATGAACAGTTCTTC. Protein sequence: CASSELAGVANEQFF.